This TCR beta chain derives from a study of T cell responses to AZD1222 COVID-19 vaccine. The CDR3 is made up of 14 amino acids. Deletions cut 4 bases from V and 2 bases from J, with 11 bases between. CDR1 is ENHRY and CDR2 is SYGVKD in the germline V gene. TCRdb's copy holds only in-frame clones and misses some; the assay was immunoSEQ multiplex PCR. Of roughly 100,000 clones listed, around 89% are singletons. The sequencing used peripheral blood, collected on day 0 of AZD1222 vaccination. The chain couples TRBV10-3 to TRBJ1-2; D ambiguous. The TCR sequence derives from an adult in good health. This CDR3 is CAISAGTYNYGYTF. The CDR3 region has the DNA TGTGCCATCAGTGCCGGCACCTACAACTATGGCTACACCTTC.